The T cell receptor beta chain under discussion was sequenced for a study of T cell responses to AZD1222 COVID-19 vaccine. Study-wide points: Spike-specific TCR breadth and depth went up after people got two AZD1222 doses. Targets within unmutated variant regions were reportedly found for nearly half of spike-specific TCRs. The sample set comprised mostly white British donors with more females, and clonal diversity was possibly underestimated. CD4 TCRs associated with vaccination spanned spike, dominating at 160-218 and 743-854.

The assay was immunoSEQ multiplex PCR, and TCRdb's table has in-frame clones only and misses some. The sample yields approximately 60,000 clones, around 85% seen once. Note on this clone: Its target is unknown.

Sequenced material: peripheral blood, taken on day 0 of MenACWY control vaccination. The TCR originated in an adult in good health.

As DNA, the CDR3 is TGTGCCAGTAGGCAGCCGGGACTAGCGGGATACAATGAGCAGTTCTTC. Amino acids: CASRQPGLAGYNEQFF. The chain carries TRBV19 and TRBJ2-1; TRBD2 matches 13 bases. With V trimmed by 6 bases and J by 4 bases, 6 bases remained unmatched. CDR1 is LNHDA, CDR2 SQIVND, per germline (reference sequence). The CDR3 spans 16 residues.